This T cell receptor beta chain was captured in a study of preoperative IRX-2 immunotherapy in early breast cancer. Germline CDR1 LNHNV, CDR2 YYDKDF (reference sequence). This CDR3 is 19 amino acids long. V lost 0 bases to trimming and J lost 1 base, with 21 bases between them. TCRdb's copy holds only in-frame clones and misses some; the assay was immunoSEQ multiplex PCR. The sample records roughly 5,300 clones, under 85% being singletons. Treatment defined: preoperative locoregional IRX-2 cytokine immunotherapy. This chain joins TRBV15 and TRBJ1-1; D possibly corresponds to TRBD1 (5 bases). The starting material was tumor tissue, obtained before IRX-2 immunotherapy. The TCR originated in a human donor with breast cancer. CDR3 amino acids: CATSRDANRPGRENTEAFF. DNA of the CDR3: TGTGCCACCAGCAGAGATGCAAATCGACCGGGACGGGAGAACACTGAAGCTTTCTTT.